This TCR beta chain was sequenced for a study of T cell repertoires in cytomegalovirus infection. Study background: A matching HLA type, together with CMV infection, was signaled by public TCR beta signatures.

Germline CDR1 reads MNHNY; CDR2 reads SVGAGI (reference sequence). V was clipped by 6 bases and J by 6 bases; unmatched bases: 14. This CDR3 comprises 16 residues. One entry per CDR3 protein, called by TCRdb with MiXCR from the reads. The table has about 300,000 distinct CDR3 sequences, roughly a tenth seen once; the top ten hold approximately 2.3%. This sequence originates from a human donor in good health (CMV status not recorded). Some clones in this sample may be carry-over from other donors' samples. The rearrangement joins TRBV6-6 to TRBJ2-1; 7 bases align to TRBD1. Sample: PBMCs. The CDR3: CASRSLGQVGINEQFF. CDR3 nucleotides: TGTGCCAGCAGATCATTAGGACAGGTTGGGATCAATGAGCAGTTCTTC.